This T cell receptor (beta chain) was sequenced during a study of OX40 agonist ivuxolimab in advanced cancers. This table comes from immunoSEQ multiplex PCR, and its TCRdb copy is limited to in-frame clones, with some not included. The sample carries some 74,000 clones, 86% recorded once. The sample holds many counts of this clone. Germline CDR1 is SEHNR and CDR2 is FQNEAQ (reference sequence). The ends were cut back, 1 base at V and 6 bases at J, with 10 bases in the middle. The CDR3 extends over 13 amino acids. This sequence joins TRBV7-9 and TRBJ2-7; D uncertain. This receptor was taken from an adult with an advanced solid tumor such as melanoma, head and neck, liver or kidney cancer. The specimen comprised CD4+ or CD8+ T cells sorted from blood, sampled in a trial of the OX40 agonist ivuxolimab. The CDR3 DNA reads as TGTGCCAGCAGCTTAGGAGCTACAGCCGAGCAGTACTTC. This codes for CASSLGATAEQYF.